What follows is one TCR beta chain and its context. The data derive from a study of blood T cell repertoires in COVID-19. Across the study: Material from acute and convalescent COVID-19 was sourced from the United States, Italy and Spain. The cDNA or gDNA used as material had been derived from T cells, B-cell-depleted T cells, or PBMCs.

In the original processing: Amplified reference gene primers provided the basis for estimating nucleated cell counts. Only in-frame clones appear in the TCRdb table, and some are missing; sequencing was by immunoSEQ multiplex PCR. That table supplies the V and J calls and clone size; D and trimming were determined from the DNA. The profile covers more than 110,000 clones, with around 89% appearing a single time and 2.5% to 3% taken by the ten largest. Trimming took 6 bases from V and 5 from J; bases not matched to a gene: 9. Germline values: CDR1 MNHEY, CDR2 SVGAGI. This CDR3 is 14 amino acids long. The chain uses TRBV6-5 and TRBJ1-2, with TRBD1 matching 7 bases. This receptor was identified in a man aged 55 to 70 with active or convalescent COVID-19. Material: peripheral blood. CDR3 amino acids: CASRNRDSGYGYTF. CDR3 in DNA: TGTGCCAGCAGGAATCGGGACAGTGGGTATGGCTACACCTTC.